This T cell receptor beta chain was captured by sequencing in a study of T cells after posttransplantation cyclophosphamide. Trimming left V 1 base short and J 0 bases short, with 9 bases between. Germline V lookup: CDR1 SQVTM, CDR2 ANQGSEA. CDR3 size: 14 residues. Many counts were recorded for this clone. Repertoires were generated with immunoSEQ multiplex PCR, while TCRdb's copy carries only in-frame clones and drops some. Recorded here are tens of thousands of clones, none singletons. This sequence joins TRBV29-1 and TRBJ1-1, with a tentative D call TRBD1 (5 bases). Input material: PBMCs. The receptor comes from a woman aged 45-65 years in good health and a related stem cell transplant donor. The CDR3: CSVEGKGMNTEAFF. The CDR3 coding sequence is TGCAGCGTTGAAGGGAAGGGGATGAACACTGAAGCTTTCTTT.